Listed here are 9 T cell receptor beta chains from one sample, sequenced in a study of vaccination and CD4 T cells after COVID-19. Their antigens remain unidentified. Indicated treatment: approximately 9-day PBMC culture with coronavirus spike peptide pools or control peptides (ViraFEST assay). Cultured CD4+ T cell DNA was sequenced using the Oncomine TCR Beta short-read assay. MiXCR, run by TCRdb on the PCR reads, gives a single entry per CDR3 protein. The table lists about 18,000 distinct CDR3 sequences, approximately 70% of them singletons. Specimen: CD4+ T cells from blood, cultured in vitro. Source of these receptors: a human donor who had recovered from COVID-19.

The CDR3, as DNA: TGTGCCAGCAGTGGCAGAGTCAGGGGGAATTCACCCCTCCACTTT. This translates into CASSGRVRGNSPLHF. The rearrangement joins TRBV2 to TRBJ1-6; TRBD1 aligns across 7 bases. The ends lost 4 bases at V and 7 bases at J; junction bases unmatched: 7. The germline CDR1 and CDR2 sequences are SNHLY and FYNNEI. The CDR3 runs to 15 residues.

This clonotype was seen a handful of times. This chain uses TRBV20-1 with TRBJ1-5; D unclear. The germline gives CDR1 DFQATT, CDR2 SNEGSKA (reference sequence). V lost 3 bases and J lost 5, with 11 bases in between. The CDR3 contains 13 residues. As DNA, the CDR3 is TGCAGTGCTAGGTGGCAGACCCATCAGCCCCAGCATTTT. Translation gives CSARWQTHQPQHF.

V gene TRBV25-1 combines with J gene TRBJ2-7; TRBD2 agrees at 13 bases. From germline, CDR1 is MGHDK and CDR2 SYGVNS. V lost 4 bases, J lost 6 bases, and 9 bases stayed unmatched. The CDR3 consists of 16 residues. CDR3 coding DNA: TGTGCCAGCAGTGGGATGACTAGCGGGGGGCGGAGCGAGCAGTACTTC. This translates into CASSGMTSGGRSEQYF.

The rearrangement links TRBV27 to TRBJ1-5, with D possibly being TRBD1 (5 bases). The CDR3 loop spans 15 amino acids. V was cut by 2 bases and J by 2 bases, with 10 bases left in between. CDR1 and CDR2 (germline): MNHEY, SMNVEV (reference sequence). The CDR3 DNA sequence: TGTGCCAGCAGTTTAAAGGGGTTGGGCAATCAGCCCCAGCATTTT. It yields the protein CASSLKGLGNQPQHF.

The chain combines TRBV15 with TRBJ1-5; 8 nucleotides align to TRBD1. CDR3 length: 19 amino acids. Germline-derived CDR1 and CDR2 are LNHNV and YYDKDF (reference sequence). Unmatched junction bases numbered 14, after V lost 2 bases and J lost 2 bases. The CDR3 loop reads CATSRSMRQGAFGNQPQHF. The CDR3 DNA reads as TGTGCCACCAGCAGAAGCATGCGTCAGGGGGCGTTCGGCAATCAGCCCCAGCATTTT.

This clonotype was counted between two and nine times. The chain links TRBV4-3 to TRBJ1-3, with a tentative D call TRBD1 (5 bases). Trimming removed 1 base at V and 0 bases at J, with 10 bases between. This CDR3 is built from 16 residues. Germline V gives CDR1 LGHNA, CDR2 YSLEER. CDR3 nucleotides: TGCGCCAGCAGCCAAGCGACAGCTAACTCTGGAAACACCATATATTTT. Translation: CASSQATANSGNTIYF.

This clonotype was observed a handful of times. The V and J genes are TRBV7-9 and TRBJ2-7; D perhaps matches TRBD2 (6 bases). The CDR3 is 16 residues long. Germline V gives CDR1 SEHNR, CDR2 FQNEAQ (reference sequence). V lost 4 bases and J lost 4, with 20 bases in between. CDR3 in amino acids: CASSYLDSGGPYEQYF. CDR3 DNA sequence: TGTGCCAGCAGCTACCTCGATAGCGGCGGTCCATACGAGCAGTACTTC.

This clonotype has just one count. The CDR3 reads CASSLRGGGLGNTEAFF. The CDR3 bases are TGTGCCAGCAGCTTAAGGGGAGGAGGCTTGGGGAACACTGAAGCTTTCTTT. The chain combines TRBV7-9 with TRBJ1-1; maybe TRBD1 (5 bases). The V gene's germline CDR1 is SEHNR and CDR2 FQNEAQ (reference sequence). The V end was cut by 2 bases, the J end by 1 base, with 17 bases between. This CDR3 has 17 residues.

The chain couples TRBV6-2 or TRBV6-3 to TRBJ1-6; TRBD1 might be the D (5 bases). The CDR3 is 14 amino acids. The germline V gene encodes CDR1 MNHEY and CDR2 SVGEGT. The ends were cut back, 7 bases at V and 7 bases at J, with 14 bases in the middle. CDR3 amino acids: CASIPDNRNSPLHF. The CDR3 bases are TGTGCCAGCATTCCGGACAATCGGAATTCACCCCTCCACTTT.